The 23 T cell receptor beta chains presented below share a single source sample, sequenced in a study of shared clonotypes between healthy human individuals. Profiling relied on immunoSEQ multiplex PCR, and the TCRdb table lists in-frame clones only, not all of them. Of fewer than 3 million clones in the sample, approximately 90% were seen once. The material sequenced was naive CD4+ T cells from PBMCs. Stated subset: CD45RA+ positively selected. The receptors stem from a young man in good health. Some clones in this sample may be carry-over from other donors' samples.

CDR3 amino acids: CASSPPGSGRETQYF. The CDR3 DNA reads TGTGCCAGCAGCCCACCGGGGTCGGGGCGGGAGACCCAGTACTTC. This chain joins TRBV6-1 and TRBJ2-5; D is perhaps TRBD1 or TRBD2 (5 bases each). This CDR3 spans 15 amino acids. Germline loops: CDR1 MNHNS, CDR2 SASEGT. Trimming stripped 6 bases from V and 5 bases from J, with 19 bases between.

The gene calls are TRBV4-2 and TRBJ2-1; D perhaps matches TRBD2 (5 bases). The ends were cut back, 4 bases at V and 2 bases at J, with 18 bases in the middle. Germline V gene sequence: CDR1 LGHNA, CDR2 YNFKEQ. This CDR3 has 17 residues. The CDR3 DNA reads as TGTGCCAGCAGCCCCCTGGGAGAGCGGTCGACCTACAATGAGCAGTTCTTC. It is translated as CASSPLGERSTYNEQFF.

The genes are TRBV28 and TRBJ2-7, with D tentatively TRBD1 or TRBD2 (5 bases each). Trimming removed 6 bases at V and 1 base at J, with 19 bases between. The germline gives CDR1 MDHEN, CDR2 SYDVKM. The CDR3 has 16 residues. CDR3 in amino acids: CASSSTGARKSYEQYF. In DNA form, the CDR3 reads TGTGCCAGCAGCTCCACCGGGGCCAGAAAATCCTACGAGCAGTACTTC.

This chain uses TRBV7-9 with TRBJ2-2; 7 bases fit TRBD2. V dropped 2 bases and J dropped 6; count of bases not matched to a gene: 3. Germline CDR1 and CDR2: SEHNR and FQNEAQ (reference sequence). There are 14 residues in the CDR3. The CDR3 here is CASSLLAVAGELFF. The DNA for the CDR3 is TGTGCCAGCAGCTTACTAGCGGTCGCCGGGGAGCTGTTTTTT.

About this clone itself: The same CDR3 arises from other DNA sequences in this sample as well. DNA of the CDR3: TGTGCCAGCAGTTTGAACCCCTATGGCTACACCTTC. Translating it yields CASSLNPYGYTF. V gene TRBV28 combines with J gene TRBJ1-2; no clear D gene. V lost 3 bases and J lost 4, with 6 bases in between. There are 12 residues in the CDR3. CDR1 is MDHEN, CDR2 SYDVKM, per germline.

This sequence joins TRBV6-4 and TRBJ2-1; 10 nucleotides agree with TRBD2. V gave up 5 bases and J gave up 5 bases; unmatched junction bases: 3. The CDR3 has 14 amino acids. Germline V gives CDR1 MRHNA, CDR2 SNTAGT. This chain's CDR3 is CASSLAGVHNEQFF. The CDR3 DNA sequence: TGTGCCAGCAGTCTAGCGGGAGTTCACAATGAGCAGTTCTTC.

The gene calls are TRBV6-5 and TRBJ1-3; D is perhaps TRBD1 (6 bases). Germline CDR1 reads MNHEY; CDR2 reads SVGAGI. The CDR3 has 15 residues. Trimming pared 6 bases from V and 0 bases from J, leaving 12 bases between. The DNA for the CDR3 is TGTGCCAGCAGCACCGGACAGTTCTCTGGAAACACCATATATTTT. Translating it yields CASSTGQFSGNTIYF.

The chain carries TRBV6-8 and TRBJ1-1; D is perhaps TRBD1 (5 bases). Germline assignment: CDR1 MNHGY and CDR2 SAAAGT. Trimming shortened V by 0 bases and J by 5 bases, and 22 bases separated the two germline ends. The CDR3 runs 18 residues. The CDR3 is CASSYSNFRGDGYTEAFF. The DNA for the CDR3 is TGTGCCAGCAGTTACTCGAATTTTCGGGGGGATGGATATACTGAAGCTTTCTTT.

As to this clone: Other DNA sequences in the same sample also yield this CDR3. This chain uses TRBV30 with TRBJ2-7; possibly TRBD2 for D (6 bases). V lost 3 bases to trimming and J lost 7 bases, with 10 bases between them. CDR1 GTSNPN and CDR2 SVGIG come from the germline V gene (reference sequence). This CDR3 is built from 11 residues. CDR3 in DNA: TGTGCCTGGAGCGTGGGAGGAGAGCAGTACTTC. Encoded protein: CAWSVGGEQYF.

This CDR3 reads CASSPRWTGATEAFF. CDR3 sequence (DNA): TGTGCCAGCTCACCACGGTGGACAGGGGCAACTGAAGCTTTCTTT. The gene calls are TRBV18 and TRBJ1-1; TRBD1 matches 9 bases. The germline V gene has CDR1 KGHSH and CDR2 LQKENI. This CDR3 comprises 15 residues. The V gene end was trimmed by 1 base and the J gene end by 5 bases; junction bases not matched to a gene: 5.

CDR3: CASSVVDIREGTGELFF. The CDR3 DNA reads as TGTGCCAGCAGCGTAGTCGATATTAGGGAAGGAACCGGGGAGCTGTTTTTT. The chain joins TRBV9 to TRBJ2-2, with no clear D. Trimming left V 0 bases short and J 5 bases short, with 17 bases between. This CDR3 comprises 17 residues. CDR1 SGDLS and CDR2 YYNGEE come from the germline V gene.

The CDR3 nucleotides are TGTGCCAGCAGCTCCCCGGGAGGAGCGGGAGGGCGAAGGGAGCAGTTCTTC. This translates into CASSSPGGAGGRREQFF. The chain has TRBV7-9 and TRBJ2-1; TRBD2 aligns across 10 bases. V lost 4 bases, J lost 10 bases, and 16 bases stayed unmatched. The CDR3 covers 17 residues. CDR1 and CDR2 from the germline V gene are SEHNR and FQNEAQ (reference sequence).

The genes are TRBV7-8 and TRBJ2-7, with TRBD2 matching over 12 bases. CDR1 is SGHVS and CDR2 is FQNEAQ in the germline V gene. CDR3 size: 15 residues. V lost 0 bases and J lost 5; bases outside the gene matches: 2. The CDR3 protein is CASSLALAGGNEQYF. The CDR3 nucleotides read TGTGCCAGCAGCTTAGCCCTAGCGGGAGGGAACGAGCAGTACTTC.

The rearrangement uses TRBV5-4 and TRBJ2-7; the match to TRBD2 covers 8 bases. Trimming cost V 9 bases and J 2 bases; bases outside gene matches: 16. The CDR3 contains 16 residues. Germline CDR1 is SGHNT and CDR2 is YYREEE (reference sequence). CDR3 protein: CATRAAPSGQTYEQYF. Here the CDR3 DNA reads TGTGCCACCAGGGCCGCTCCTAGCGGGCAGACCTACGAGCAGTACTTC.

The chain couples TRBV7-3 to TRBJ2-3, with 8 bases lining up with TRBD2. Germline V lookup: CDR1 SGHTA, CDR2 FQGTGA. The CDR3 runs 14 residues. Trimming cost V 5 bases and J 4 bases; bases outside gene matches: 5. CDR3: CASSHGLAADTQYF. In DNA, the CDR3 is TGTGCCAGCAGCCACGGACTAGCAGCAGATACGCAGTATTTT.

This rearrangement joins TRBV5-5 to TRBJ1-2; D unclear. Germline values: CDR1 SGHKS, CDR2 YYEKEE (reference sequence). The germline V and J ends were trimmed by 2 bases and 2 bases, with 13 bases remaining between them. This CDR3 is built from 15 residues. This CDR3 reads CASSFQAGQNYGYTF. As DNA, the CDR3 is TGTGCCAGCAGCTTCCAGGCCGGCCAGAACTATGGCTACACCTTC.

The chain uses TRBV6-1 and TRBJ2-5; 10 bases are shared with TRBD1. The CDR3 runs 13 residues. Germline V gene sequence: CDR1 MNHNS, CDR2 SASEGT. J gave up 5 bases and V 5 bases, and 2 bases lay outside the gene matches. Here the CDR3 reads CASSQTGGETQYF. The CDR3 DNA reads as TGTGCCAGCAGTCAGACAGGGGGCGAGACCCAGTACTTC.

The CDR3: CASHHPGGGPGETQYF. The CDR3 region has the DNA TGTGCCAGCCATCACCCGGGGGGAGGGCCGGGGGAGACCCAGTACTTC. V gene TRBV5-4 combines with J gene TRBJ2-5; 7 positions agree with TRBD2. The CDR3 runs to 16 residues. The trim removed 7 bases at V and 5 bases at J, leaving 17 bases unmatched. Germline loops: CDR1 SGHNT, CDR2 YYREEE (reference sequence).

The chain links TRBV6-5 to TRBJ1-3, with D maybe TRBD1 (5 bases). The CDR3 is 14 residues long. Germline V gives CDR1 MNHEY, CDR2 SVGAGI. V dropped 2 bases and J dropped 4 bases, with 9 bases sitting between them. The CDR3 protein is CASSYDRKGNTIYF. The CDR3 DNA follows: TGTGCCAGCAGTTACGACAGAAAGGGAAACACCATATATTTT.

This chain uses TRBV4-2 with TRBJ2-3; 9 nucleotides agree with TRBD2. Germline assignment: CDR1 LGHNA and CDR2 YNFKEQ. Trimming removed 0 bases from V and 6 bases from J; junction bases left unmatched: 4. This CDR3 has 15 residues. This chain's CDR3 is CASSQDRGRADTQYF. The DNA of the CDR3 is TGTGCCAGCAGCCAAGATCGCGGGAGGGCGGATACGCAGTATTTT.

A single count supports this clone. The chain joins TRBV2 to TRBJ2-7; no clear D gene. CDR1 SNHLY and CDR2 FYNNEI come from the germline V gene. The CDR3 spans 16 residues. Trimming stripped 0 bases from V and 3 bases from J, with 15 bases between. The CDR3 protein is CASSEAQRLSVYEQYF. CDR3 nucleotides: TGTGCCAGCAGTGAAGCGCAGAGACTGTCAGTCTACGAGCAGTACTTC.

The V and J genes are TRBV19 and TRBJ1-5, with D possibly matching TRBD1 (5 bases). V shed 3 bases and J shed 4 bases, with 10 bases lying between them. Germline V gives CDR1 LNHDA, CDR2 SQIVND (reference sequence). The CDR3 loop spans 14 amino acids. The CDR3: CASSIPDRNQPQHF. CDR3 nucleotide sequence: TGTGCCAGTAGTATCCCTGACAGAAATCAGCCCCAGCATTTT.

Concerning this clone itself: The sample contains more than one DNA sequence encoding this CDR3. The rearrangement joins TRBV5-1 to TRBJ2-7; no reliable D call. Trimming took off 1 base at V and 0 bases at J, with 8 bases between the two ends. Per the germline V gene, CDR1 is SGHRS and CDR2 is YFSETQ. The CDR3 runs to 14 residues. In DNA, the CDR3 is TGCGCCAGCAGCTTGCAGGAATCCTCCTACGAGCAGTACTTC. Protein product: CASSLQESSYEQYF.